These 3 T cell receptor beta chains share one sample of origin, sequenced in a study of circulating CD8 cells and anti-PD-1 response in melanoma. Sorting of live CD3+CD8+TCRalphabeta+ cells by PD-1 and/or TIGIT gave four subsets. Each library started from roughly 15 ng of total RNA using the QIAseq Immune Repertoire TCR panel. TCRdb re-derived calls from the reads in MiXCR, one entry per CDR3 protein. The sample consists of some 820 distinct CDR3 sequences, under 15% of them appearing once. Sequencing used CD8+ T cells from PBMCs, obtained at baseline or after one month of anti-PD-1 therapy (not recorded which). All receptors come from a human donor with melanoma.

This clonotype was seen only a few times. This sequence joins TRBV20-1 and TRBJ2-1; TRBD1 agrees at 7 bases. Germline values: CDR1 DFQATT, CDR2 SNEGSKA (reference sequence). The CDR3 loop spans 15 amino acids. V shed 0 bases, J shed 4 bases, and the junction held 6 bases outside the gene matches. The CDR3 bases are TGCAGTGCTAGAGATCCGGGACAGCTATACAATGAGCAGTTCTTC. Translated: CSARDPGQLYNEQFF.

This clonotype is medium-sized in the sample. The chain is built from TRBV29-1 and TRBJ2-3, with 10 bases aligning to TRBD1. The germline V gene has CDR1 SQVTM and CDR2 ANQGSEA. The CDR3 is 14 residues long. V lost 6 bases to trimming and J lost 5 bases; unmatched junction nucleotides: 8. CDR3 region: CSVAGTGAIDTQYF. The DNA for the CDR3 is TGCAGCGTGGCCGGGACAGGGGCTATAGATACGCAGTATTTT.

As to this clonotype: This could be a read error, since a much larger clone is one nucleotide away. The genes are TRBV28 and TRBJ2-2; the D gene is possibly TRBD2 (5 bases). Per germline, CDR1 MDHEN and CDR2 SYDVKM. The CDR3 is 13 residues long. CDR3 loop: CASRRANSGELFF. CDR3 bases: TGTGCCAGCAGGCGGGCGAACTCCGGGGAGCTGTTTTTT.